Sequencing of this T cell receptor (beta chain) was carried out in a study of cytomegalovirus exposure and HLA in healthy donors. Study conclusions and caveats: A prior analysis recorded that most TCR beta V segments were productive about 90% or about 30% of the time.

The V end lost 5 bases, the J end lost 5 bases, and 9 bases lay between the germline ends. The germline V gene encodes CDR1 MNHNY and CDR2 SVGAGI (reference sequence). CDR3 length: 13 amino acids. Researchers ran the PCR with 60 Vbeta and 13 Jbeta primers. The assay was immunoSEQ multiplex PCR, and TCRdb's table has in-frame clones only and misses some. There are 130,000 or so clones in the sample; roughly 86% occur only once, and about 3.4% lies in the top ten. Remarks on this clone: As yet, its antigen is unknown.

What was sequenced was PBMCs. The source is a man between 18 and 35 years old in good health and CMV-seropositive. The chain uses TRBV6-6 and TRBJ2-2; TRBD2 might be the D (5 bases). CDR3 DNA sequence: TGTGCCAGCAGTCCGGGAAATACCGGGGAGCTGTTTTTT. Residues: CASSPGNTGELFF.